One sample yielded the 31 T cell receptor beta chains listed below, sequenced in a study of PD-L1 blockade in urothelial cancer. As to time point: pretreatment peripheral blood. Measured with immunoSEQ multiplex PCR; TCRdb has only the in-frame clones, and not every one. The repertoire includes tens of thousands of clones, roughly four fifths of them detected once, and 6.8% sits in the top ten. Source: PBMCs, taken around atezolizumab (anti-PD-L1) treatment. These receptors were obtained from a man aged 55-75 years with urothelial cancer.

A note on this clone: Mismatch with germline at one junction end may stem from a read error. The CDR3 spells CASGLAGTGYKGEQYF. The CDR3 DNA sequence: TGTGCTAGTGGCTTGGCCGGGACAGGGTACAAAGGCGAGCAGTACTTC. The rearrangement uses TRBV12-5 and TRBJ2-7; 9 nucleotides align to TRBD1. CDR3 length equals 16 residues. Germline V gene data show CDR1 as LGHNT and CDR2 as FRNRAP.

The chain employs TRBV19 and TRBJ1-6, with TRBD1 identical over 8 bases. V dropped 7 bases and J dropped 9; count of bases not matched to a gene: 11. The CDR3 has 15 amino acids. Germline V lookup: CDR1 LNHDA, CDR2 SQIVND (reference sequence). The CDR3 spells CASTKDRELASPLHF. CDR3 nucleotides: TGTGCCAGTACCAAGGACAGGGAGCTGGCTTCACCCCTCCACTTT.

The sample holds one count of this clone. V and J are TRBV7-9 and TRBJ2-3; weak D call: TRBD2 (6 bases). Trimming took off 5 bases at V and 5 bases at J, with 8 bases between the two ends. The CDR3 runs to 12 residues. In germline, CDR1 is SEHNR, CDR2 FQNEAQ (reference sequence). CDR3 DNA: TGTGCCAGCAGCCTCGGGAGAGATACGCAGTATTTT. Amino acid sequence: CASSLGRDTQYF.

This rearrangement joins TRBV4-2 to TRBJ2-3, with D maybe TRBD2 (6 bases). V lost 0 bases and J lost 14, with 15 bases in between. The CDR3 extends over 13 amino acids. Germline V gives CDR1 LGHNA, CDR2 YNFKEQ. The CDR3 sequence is CASSQDRYTSWYF. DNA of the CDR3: TGTGCCAGCAGCCAAGATCGGTACACTAGCTGGTATTTT.

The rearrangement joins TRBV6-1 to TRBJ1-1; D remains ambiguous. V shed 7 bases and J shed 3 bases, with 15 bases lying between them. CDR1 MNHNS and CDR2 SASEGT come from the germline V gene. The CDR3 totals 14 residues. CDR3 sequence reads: CASNTGEVDTEAFF. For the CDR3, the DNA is TGTGCCAGCAACACGGGTGAGGTAGACACTGAAGCTTTCTTT.

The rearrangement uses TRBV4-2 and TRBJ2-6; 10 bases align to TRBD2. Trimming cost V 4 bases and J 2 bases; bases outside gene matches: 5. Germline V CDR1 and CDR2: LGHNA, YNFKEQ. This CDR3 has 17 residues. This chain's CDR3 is CASSPQRGGPGANVLTF. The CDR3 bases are TGTGCCAGCAGCCCCCAGCGGGGGGGCCCTGGGGCCAACGTCCTGACTTTC.

CDR3 amino acids: CASSLSMVGGEQYF. In nucleotides, the CDR3 is TGTGCCAGCAGCTTAAGTATGGTAGGGGGCGAGCAGTACTTC. The V gene is TRBV11-2, the J gene TRBJ2-7; D is possibly TRBD1 (6 bases). CDR3 size: 14 residues. Trimming removed 2 bases at V and 6 bases at J, with 14 bases between. Germline V lookup: CDR1 SGHAT, CDR2 FQNNGV.

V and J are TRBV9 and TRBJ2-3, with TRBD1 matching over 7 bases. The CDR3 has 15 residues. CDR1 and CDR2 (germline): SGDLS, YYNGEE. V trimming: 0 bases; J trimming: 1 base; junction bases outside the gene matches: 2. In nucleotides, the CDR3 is TGTGCCAGCAGCGTAGCAGGGACAGGCACAGATACGCAGTATTTT. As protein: CASSVAGTGTDTQYF. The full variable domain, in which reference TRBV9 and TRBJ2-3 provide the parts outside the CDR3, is DSGVTQTPKHLITATGQRVTLRCSPRSGDLSVYWYQQSLDQGLQFLIQYYNGEERAKGNILERFSAQQFPDLHSELNLSSLELGDSALYFCASSVAGTGTDTQYFGPGTRLTVL.

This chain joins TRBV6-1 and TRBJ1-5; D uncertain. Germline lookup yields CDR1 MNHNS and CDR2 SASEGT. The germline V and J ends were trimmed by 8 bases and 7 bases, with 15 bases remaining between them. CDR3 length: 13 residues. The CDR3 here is CASSSGVRQPQHF. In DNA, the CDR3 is TGTGCCAGCTCCAGCGGGGTTCGCCAGCCCCAGCATTTT.

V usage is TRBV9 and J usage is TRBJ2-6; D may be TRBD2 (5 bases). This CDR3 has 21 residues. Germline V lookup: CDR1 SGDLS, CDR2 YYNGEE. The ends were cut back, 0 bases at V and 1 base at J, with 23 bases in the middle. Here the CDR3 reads CASSVDNWDVRWTSGANVLTF. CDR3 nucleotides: TGTGCCAGCAGCGTAGACAATTGGGATGTACGATGGACTTCTGGGGCCAACGTCCTGACTTTC.

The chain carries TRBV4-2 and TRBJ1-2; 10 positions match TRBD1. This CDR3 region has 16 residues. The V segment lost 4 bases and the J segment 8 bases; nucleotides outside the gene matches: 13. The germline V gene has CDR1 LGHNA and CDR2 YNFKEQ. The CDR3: CASSPRTGGGIEGYTF. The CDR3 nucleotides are TGTGCCAGCAGCCCCCGGACAGGGGGGGGAATTGAGGGCTACACCTTC.

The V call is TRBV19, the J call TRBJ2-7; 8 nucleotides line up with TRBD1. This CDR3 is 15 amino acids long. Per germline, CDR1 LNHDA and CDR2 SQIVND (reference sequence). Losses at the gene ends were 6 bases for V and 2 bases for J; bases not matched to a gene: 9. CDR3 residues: CASSPRTGNPYEQYF. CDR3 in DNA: TGTGCCAGTAGCCCTCGGACAGGGAATCCCTACGAGCAGTACTTC.

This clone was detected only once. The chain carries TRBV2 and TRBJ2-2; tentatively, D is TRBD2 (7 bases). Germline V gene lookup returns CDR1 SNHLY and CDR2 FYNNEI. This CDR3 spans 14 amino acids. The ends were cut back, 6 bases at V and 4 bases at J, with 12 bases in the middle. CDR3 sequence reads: CASRAGASTGELFF. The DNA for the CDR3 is TGTGCCAGCAGGGCGGGGGCTTCCACCGGGGAGCTGTTTTTT.

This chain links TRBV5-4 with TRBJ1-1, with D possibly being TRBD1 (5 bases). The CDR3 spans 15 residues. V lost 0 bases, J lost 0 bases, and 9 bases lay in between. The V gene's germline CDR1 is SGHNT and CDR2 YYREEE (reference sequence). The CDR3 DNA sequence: TGTGCCAGCAGCTTGGGCGGGGGGGTGAACACTGAAGCTTTCTTT. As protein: CASSLGGGVNTEAFF.

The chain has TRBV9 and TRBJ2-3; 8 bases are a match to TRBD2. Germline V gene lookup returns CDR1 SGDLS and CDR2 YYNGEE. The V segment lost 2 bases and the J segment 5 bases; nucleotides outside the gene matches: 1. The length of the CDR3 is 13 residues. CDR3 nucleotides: TGTGCCAGCAGCGTCGGGAGGGGAGATACGCAGTATTTT. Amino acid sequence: CASSVGRGDTQYF.

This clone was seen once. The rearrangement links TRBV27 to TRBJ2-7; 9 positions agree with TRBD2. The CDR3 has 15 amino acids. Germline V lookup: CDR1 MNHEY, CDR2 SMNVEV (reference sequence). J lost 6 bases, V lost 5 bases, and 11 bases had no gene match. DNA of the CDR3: TGTGCCAGCAGTCGCCGACTGGGACTAGCTTCCGAGCAGTACTTC. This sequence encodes CASSRRLGLASEQYF.

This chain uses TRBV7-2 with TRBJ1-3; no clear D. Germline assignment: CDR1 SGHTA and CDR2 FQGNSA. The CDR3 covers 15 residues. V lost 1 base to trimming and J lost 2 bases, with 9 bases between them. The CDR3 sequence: CASSLDRDPGNTIYF. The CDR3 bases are TGTGCCAGCAGCTTAGATCGGGATCCTGGAAACACCATATATTTT.

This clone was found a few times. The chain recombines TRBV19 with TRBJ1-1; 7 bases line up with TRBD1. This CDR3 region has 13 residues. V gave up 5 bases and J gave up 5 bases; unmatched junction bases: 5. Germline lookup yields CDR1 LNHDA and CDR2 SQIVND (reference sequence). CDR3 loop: CASSLTGTTEAFF. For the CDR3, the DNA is TGTGCCAGTAGTTTGACAGGGACGACTGAAGCTTTCTTT.

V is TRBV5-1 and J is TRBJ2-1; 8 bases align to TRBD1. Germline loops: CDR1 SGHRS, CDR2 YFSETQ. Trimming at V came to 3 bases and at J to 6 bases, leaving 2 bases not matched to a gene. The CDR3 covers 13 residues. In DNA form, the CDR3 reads TGCGCCAGCAGCTCCGACAGGGGCAATGAGCAGTTCTTC. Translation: CASSSDRGNEQFF.

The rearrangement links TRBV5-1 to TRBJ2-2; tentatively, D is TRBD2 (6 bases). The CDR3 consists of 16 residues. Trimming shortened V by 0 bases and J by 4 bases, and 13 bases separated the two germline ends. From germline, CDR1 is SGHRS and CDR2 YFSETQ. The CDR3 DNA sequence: TGCGCCAGCAGCTTGGAAGGAGGGGCAGTCACCGGGGAGCTGTTTTTT. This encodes CASSLEGGAVTGELFF. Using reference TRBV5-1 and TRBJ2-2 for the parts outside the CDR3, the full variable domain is KAGVTQTPRYLIKTRGQQVTLSCSPISGHRSVSWYQQTPGQGLQFLFEYFSETQRNKGNFPGRFSGRQFSNSRSEMNVSTLELGDSALYLCASSLEGGAVTGELFFGEGSRLTVL.

Here the CDR3 DNA reads TGTGCCAGCAGCTCCGAATTGAGGACTGGCTCCTACGAGCAGTACTTC. Amino acids: CASSSELRTGSYEQYF. The chain couples TRBV5-5 to TRBJ2-7; D might be TRBD2 (5 bases). The V gene lost 3 bases and the J gene lost 0 bases, with 16 bases spanning the gap. Germline assignment: CDR1 SGHKS and CDR2 YYEKEE (reference sequence). The CDR3 is 16 amino acids.

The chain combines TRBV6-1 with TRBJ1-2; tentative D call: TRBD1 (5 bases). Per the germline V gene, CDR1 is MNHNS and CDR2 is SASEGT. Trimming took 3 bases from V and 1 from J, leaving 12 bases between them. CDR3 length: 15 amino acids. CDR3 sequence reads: CASSDYRGSNYGYTF. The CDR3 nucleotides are TGTGCCAGCAGTGATTATAGGGGCAGTAACTATGGCTACACCTTC.

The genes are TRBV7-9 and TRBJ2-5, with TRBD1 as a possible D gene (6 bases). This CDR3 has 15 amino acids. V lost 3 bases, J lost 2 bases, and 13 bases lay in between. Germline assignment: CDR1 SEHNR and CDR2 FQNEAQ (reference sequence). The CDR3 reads CASSLGTLVQETQYF. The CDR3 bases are TGTGCCAGCAGCTTGGGGACACTAGTTCAAGAGACCCAGTACTTC. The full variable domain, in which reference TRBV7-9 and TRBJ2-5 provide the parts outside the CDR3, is DTGVSQNPRHKITKRGQNVTFRCDPISEHNRLYWYRQTLGQGPEFLTYFQNEAQLEKSRLLSDRFSAERPKGSFSTLEIQRTEQGDSAMYLCASSLGTLVQETQYFGPGTRLLVL.

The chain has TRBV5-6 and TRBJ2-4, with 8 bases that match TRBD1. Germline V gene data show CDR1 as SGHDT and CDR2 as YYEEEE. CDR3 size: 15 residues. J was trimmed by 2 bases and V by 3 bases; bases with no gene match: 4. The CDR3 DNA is TGTGCCAGCAGCTCAGGGGGCCTTACCAAAAACATTCAGTACTTC. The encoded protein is CASSSGGLTKNIQYF.

In DNA, the CDR3 is TGTGCCAGCAGTCACCGACATTACGAGCAGTACTTC. Protein product: CASSHRHYEQYF. V is TRBV28 and J is TRBJ2-7; the D is unclear. V was pared by 5 bases and J by 4 bases, with 9 bases between. Germline loops: CDR1 MDHEN, CDR2 SYDVKM. The CDR3 runs to 12 residues.

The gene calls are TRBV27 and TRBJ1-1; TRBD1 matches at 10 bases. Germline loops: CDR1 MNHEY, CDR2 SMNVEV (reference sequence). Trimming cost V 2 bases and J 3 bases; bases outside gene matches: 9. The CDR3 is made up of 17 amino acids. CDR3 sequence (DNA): TGTGCCAGCAGTTTAGTCCCGGGACAGGGGTGGGACACTGAAGCTTTCTTT. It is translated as CASSLVPGQGWDTEAFF.

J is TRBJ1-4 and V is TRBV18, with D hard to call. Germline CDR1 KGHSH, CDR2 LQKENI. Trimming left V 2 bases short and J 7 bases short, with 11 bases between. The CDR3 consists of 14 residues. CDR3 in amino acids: CASSPSEGSEKLFF. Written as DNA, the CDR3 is TGTGCCAGCTCACCATCGGAGGGCAGTGAAAAACTGTTTTTT.

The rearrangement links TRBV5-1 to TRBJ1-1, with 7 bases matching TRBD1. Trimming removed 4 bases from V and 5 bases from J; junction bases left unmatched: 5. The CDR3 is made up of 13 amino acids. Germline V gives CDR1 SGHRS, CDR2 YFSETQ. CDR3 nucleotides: TGCGCCAGCAGCCCAGGGGGACGGACTGAAGCTTTCTTT. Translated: CASSPGGRTEAFF.

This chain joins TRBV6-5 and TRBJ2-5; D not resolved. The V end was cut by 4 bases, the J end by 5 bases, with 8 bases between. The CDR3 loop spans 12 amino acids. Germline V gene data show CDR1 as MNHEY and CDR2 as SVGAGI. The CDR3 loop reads CASSSSPETQYF. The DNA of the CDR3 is TGTGCCAGCAGTTCCAGTCCCGAGACCCAGTACTTC.

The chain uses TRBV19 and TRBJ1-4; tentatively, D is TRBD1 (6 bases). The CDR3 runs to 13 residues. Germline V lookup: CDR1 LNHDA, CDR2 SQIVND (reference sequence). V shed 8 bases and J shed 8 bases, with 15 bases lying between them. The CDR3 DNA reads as TGTGCCAGTGCAAAGCAGGGGACAGAAAAACTGTTTTTT. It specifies CASAKQGTEKLFF.

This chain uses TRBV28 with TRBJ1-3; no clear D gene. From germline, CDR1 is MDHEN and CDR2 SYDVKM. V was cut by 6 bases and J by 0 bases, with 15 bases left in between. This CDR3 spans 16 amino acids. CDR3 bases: TGTGCCAGCAGCAAGACACCCACTCTCTCTGGAAACACCATATATTTT. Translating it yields CASSKTPTLSGNTIYF.